These 28 T cell receptor beta chains came from one sample sequenced in a study of CD8 T cells in ankylosing spondylitis. TCRdb analysed the 5' RACE reads with MiXCR anew, one entry per CDR3 protein. The sample holds around 450,000 distinct CDR3 sequences, 20% to 30% seen once. No antigen has been identified for these receptors. Study results and limitations: A TCR beta motif of fewer than ten highly homologous variants appeared characteristic of ankylosing spondylitis blood.

The sequencing input was blood, either unsorted or a sorted T cell fraction (not recorded which). The receptor set was obtained from a male donor with ankylosing spondylitis.

The chain employs TRBV3-1 and TRBJ1-1, with D possibly matching TRBD1 (5 bases). V was shortened by 1 base and J by 10 bases, with 13 bases between the two germline ends. The CDR3 consists of 13 residues. CDR1 is LGHDT, CDR2 YNNKEL, per germline (reference sequence). CDR3 nucleotide sequence: TGTGCCAGCAGCCAAGGTTCGGGGGTGGCAGCTTTCTTT. Translation: CASSQGSGVAAFF.

A few counts support this clonotype. The chain recombines TRBV12-3 or TRBV12-4 with TRBJ1-5, with D tentatively TRBD1 (6 bases). The V end lost 5 bases, the J end lost 2 bases, and 16 bases lay between the germline ends. CDR3 length: 16 amino acids. CDR3 nucleotides: TGTGCCAGCAGTCCTTCACAGGGAGTGGGCAATCAGCCCCAGCATTTT. Its protein product is CASSPSQGVGNQPQHF.

Ten or more counts support this clonotype. The V call is TRBV5-6, the J call TRBJ2-5; 8 bases are a match to TRBD2. The CDR3 is 15 amino acids. The germline CDR1 and CDR2 sequences are SGHDT and YYEEEE. With 3 bases clipped from V and 10 bases from J, the junction kept 14 bases outside the gene matches. CDR3 coding DNA: TGTGCCAGCAGCTGGGGGGCGCTAGCGGGTATCGGCCAGTACTTC. It yields the protein CASSWGALAGIGQYF.

This rearrangement joins TRBV3-1 to TRBJ1-1; D not resolved. Germline loops: CDR1 LGHDT, CDR2 YNNKEL (reference sequence). The CDR3 is made up of 13 amino acids. The V and J ends lost 5 bases and 4 bases respectively, with 11 bases between them. The CDR3 bases are TGTGCCAGCAGCAAGGCCCATAGCACTGAAGCTTTCTTT. It yields the protein CASSKAHSTEAFF.

The chain uses TRBV29-1 and TRBJ2-5; 10 nucleotides line up with TRBD2. The J segment lost 4 bases and the V segment lost 7 bases, leaving 6 bases of the junction unmatched. Germline CDR1 SQVTM, CDR2 ANQGSEA. This CDR3 is built from 13 residues. The CDR3: CSAQLAGIETQYF. In DNA form, the CDR3 reads TGCAGCGCCCAACTAGCGGGGATAGAGACCCAGTACTTC. Drawing the rest from reference TRBV29-1 and TRBJ2-5, the complete variable domain is SAVISQKPSRDICQRGTSLTIQCQVDSQVTMMFWYRQQPGQSLTLIATANQGSEATYESGFVIDKFPISRPNLTFSTLTVSNMSPEDSSIYLCSAQLAGIETQYFGPGTRLLVL.

In its sample, this clonotype was seen once. The rearrangement uses TRBV11-2 and TRBJ2-5; D unclear. The germline V and J ends were trimmed by 5 bases and 1 base, with 14 bases remaining between them. The CDR3 loop spans 15 amino acids. Germline V gene lookup returns CDR1 SGHAT and CDR2 FQNNGV. CDR3 region: CASSPYRVPQETQYF. As DNA, the CDR3 is TGTGCCAGCAGCCCTTATCGGGTTCCCCAAGAGACCCAGTACTTC.

The chain has TRBV7-9 and TRBJ1-6; D remains unclear. Germline assignment: CDR1 SEHNR and CDR2 FQNEAQ (reference sequence). The germline V and J ends were trimmed by 1 base and 4 bases, with 8 bases remaining between them. This CDR3 spans 15 amino acids. In DNA, the CDR3 is TGTGCCAGCAGCTTAGGCGACAAGTATAATTCACCCCTCCACTTT. Translated: CASSLGDKYNSPLHF.

The chain uses TRBV5-1 and TRBJ2-1; the D gene is possibly TRBD2 (6 bases). V was clipped by 2 bases and J by 12 bases, with 18 bases between them. CDR1 and CDR2 from the germline V gene are SGHRS and YFSETQ. The CDR3 runs to 14 residues. In DNA form, the CDR3 reads TGCGCCAGCAGCTTCGGGACTCTCCGTCAGGGGCAGTTCTTC. Protein: CASSFGTLRQGQFF.

This clonotype appeared a few times. The rearrangement links TRBV25-1 to TRBJ2-1, with 12 bases that match TRBD2. The CDR3 has 15 residues. Germline values: CDR1 MGHDK, CDR2 SYGVNS. The V and J ends lost 2 bases and 6 bases, in that order; junction bases with no gene match: 2. DNA of the CDR3: TGTGCCAGCAGTGAACGACTAGCGGGAGCCAATGAGCAGTTCTTC. Translating gives CASSERLAGANEQFF.

V and J are TRBV7-7 and TRBJ2-3; 9 bases are a match to TRBD2. Germline V gene lookup returns CDR1 SSHAT and CDR2 FNYEAQ (reference sequence). The V gene end was trimmed by 5 bases and the J gene end by 4 bases; junction bases not matched to a gene: 4. The CDR3 length is 14 residues. CDR3 amino acids: CASSTGTSPDTQYF. CDR3 nucleotide sequence: TGTGCCAGCAGCACCGGGACTAGCCCAGATACGCAGTATTTT. Looking up the rest from reference TRBV7-7 and TRBJ2-3 gives the full variable domain: GAGVSQSPRYKVTKRGQDVTLRCDPISSHATLYWYQQALGQGPEFLTYFNYEAQPDKSGLPSDRFSAERPEGSISTLTIQRTEQRDSAMYRCASSTGTSPDTQYFGPGTRLTVL.

The chain employs TRBV6-1 and TRBJ2-1; 10 nucleotides line up with TRBD1. V was clipped by 8 bases and J by 8 bases; unmatched bases: 6. This CDR3 spans 13 amino acids. Per germline, CDR1 MNHNS and CDR2 SASEGT. The CDR3 DNA is TGTGCCAGCCCGGACAGGGGGAAGGATGAGCAGTTCTTC. This gives the protein CASPDRGKDEQFF.

The chain employs TRBV20-1 and TRBJ1-6; tentative D call: TRBD1 (5 bases). This CDR3 is built from 13 residues. V gave up 4 bases and J gave up 7 bases, with 11 bases separating them. Germline loops: CDR1 DFQATT, CDR2 SNEGSKA (reference sequence). CDR3 bases: TGCAGTGCTACTGTGACAGCCAATTCACCCCTCCACTTT. Its protein product is CSATVTANSPLHF.

Only a few counts were recorded for this clonotype. CDR3 bases: TGCAGCGTTGAAGTTGGGGGAGTGGGCACAGATACGCAGTATTTT. Its translation is CSVEVGGVGTDTQYF. The chain uses TRBV29-1 and TRBJ2-3; either TRBD1 or TRBD2 may fit D (5 bases each). This CDR3 region has 15 residues. Looked up from germline, CDR1 is SQVTM and CDR2 is ANQGSEA. The V gene lost 1 base and the J gene lost 1 base, with 12 bases spanning the gap.

The table lists this clonotype with a few counts. This rearrangement joins TRBV5-1 to TRBJ2-3; either TRBD1 or TRBD2 may fit D (5 bases each). Trimming pared 3 bases from V and 5 bases from J, leaving 16 bases between. CDR1 is SGHRS and CDR2 is YFSETQ in the germline V gene. The length of the CDR3 is 15 residues. DNA for the CDR3: TGCGCCAGCAGCTCCCCCAAGAGGGGTGGAGATACGCAGTATTTT. Translated, it gives CASSSPKRGGDTQYF. The full variable domain, completed using reference TRBV5-1 and TRBJ2-3, is KAGVTQTPRYLIKTRGQQVTLSCSPISGHRSVSWYQQTPGQGLQFLFEYFSETQRNKGNFPGRFSGRQFSNSRSEMNVSTLELGDSALYLCASSSPKRGGDTQYFGPGTRLTVL.

The chain couples TRBV12-3 or TRBV12-4 to TRBJ2-2; 9 nucleotides agree with TRBD2. This CDR3 comprises 13 residues. Trimming removed 8 bases from V and 5 bases from J; junction bases left unmatched: 3. The CDR3 loop reads CASWLAGTGELFF. The DNA of the CDR3 is TGTGCCAGCTGGCTAGCGGGAACCGGGGAGCTGTTTTTT.

The genes are TRBV20-1 and TRBJ2-1; D possibly corresponds to TRBD2 (6 bases). The CDR3 runs 14 residues. Trimming shortened V by 6 bases and J by 10 bases, and 22 bases separated the two germline ends. Looked up from germline, CDR1 is DFQATT and CDR2 is SNEGSKA (reference sequence). The CDR3 here is CSALGGRPLPEQFF. The CDR3 DNA sequence: TGCAGTGCCCTGGGGGGTCGGCCACTACCGGAGCAGTTCTTC.

The chain has TRBV2 and TRBJ1-5, with 8 positions matching TRBD1. The CDR3 totals 14 residues. Germline CDR1 SNHLY, CDR2 FYNNEI. With 5 bases clipped from V and 6 bases from J, the junction kept 6 bases outside the gene matches. The CDR3, as DNA: TGTGCCAGCAGTTGGACAGGGAAGAGTCAGCCCCAGCATTTT. It specifies CASSWTGKSQPQHF.

V and J are TRBV7-9 and TRBJ2-7, with TRBD2 matching 7 bases. The CDR3 has 14 amino acids. CDR1 is SEHNR and CDR2 is FQNEAQ in the germline V gene (reference sequence). Trimming took 5 bases from V and 4 from J; bases not matched to a gene: 8. The CDR3 region is CASSRLAEGYEQYV. The CDR3 region has the DNA TGTGCCAGCAGCAGACTAGCCGAAGGGTACGAGCAGTACGTC.

This clonotype was counted only a few times. This rearrangement joins TRBV5-6 to TRBJ2-5; 11 bases agree with TRBD2. V lost 5 bases and J lost 5; bases outside the gene matches: 2. This CDR3 has 13 amino acids. Germline CDR1 and CDR2: SGHDT and YYEEEE. CDR3 protein: CASRLAGDETQYF. CDR3 in DNA: TGTGCCAGCAGACTAGCGGGAGATGAGACCCAGTACTTC.

This clonotype was seen a handful of times. The gene calls are TRBV5-1 and TRBJ2-1; D not resolved. This CDR3 is 12 amino acids long. The V end was cut by 0 bases, the J end by 10 bases, with 8 bases between. Germline-derived CDR1 and CDR2 are SGHRS and YFSETQ. DNA of the CDR3: TGCGCCAGCAGCTTGGTGTACGAGGAGCAGTTCTTC. Encoded protein: CASSLVYEEQFF.

The chain is built from TRBV24-1 and TRBJ1-2; D perhaps matches TRBD1 (6 bases). CDR3 length: 14 amino acids. The germline V gene encodes CDR1 KGHDR and CDR2 SFDVKD. Trimming removed 6 bases from V and 5 bases from J, with 15 bases in between. As DNA, the CDR3 is TGTGCCACCAGTCCCGCAGGGGTCCATTATGGCTACACCTTC. It encodes CATSPAGVHYGYTF.

In its sample, this clonotype was seen many times. An end of the junction does not agree with germline; a read error may underlie this. CDR3 sequence: CASSLTGGTGELFF. In nucleotides, the CDR3 is TGCGCCAGCAGCTTGACGGGGGGCACCGGGGAGCTGTTTTTT. This sequence joins TRBV12-3 or TRBV12-4 and TRBJ2-2, with TRBD2 matching 7 bases. The CDR3 contains 14 residues.

This chain links TRBV5-1 with TRBJ1-5, with D possibly being TRBD1 (6 bases). Trimming pared 0 bases from V and 3 bases from J, leaving 7 bases between. The CDR3 length is 14 residues. Germline CDR1 and CDR2: SGHRS and YFSETQ. CDR3: CASSLDRDNQPQHF. The CDR3 nucleotides are TGCGCCAGCAGCTTGGACAGGGACAATCAGCCCCAGCATTTT.

There are a few counts of this clonotype. The chain uses TRBV3-1 and TRBJ2-1, with D unclear. Trimming stripped 1 base from V and 2 bases from J, with 12 bases between. The CDR3 sequence is 16 residues long. Germline V gene data show CDR1 as LGHDT and CDR2 as YNNKEL (reference sequence). Written as DNA, the CDR3 is TGTGCCAGCAGCCAAGTTCGGTCTAAAACCTACAATGAGCAGTTCTTC. Protein: CASSQVRSKTYNEQFF.

The CDR3 DNA reads TGTGCCAGCAGCTTAGCCGGACTAGCGGGAGGGACGAACACCGGGGAGCTGTTTTTT. Translation gives CASSLAGLAGGTNTGELFF. The chain employs TRBV7-2 and TRBJ2-2; TRBD2 matches 15 bases. V was clipped by 0 bases and J by 0 bases; unmatched bases: 2. The CDR3 totals 19 residues. CDR1 and CDR2 from the germline V gene are SGHTA and FQGNSA.

V and J are TRBV5-6 and TRBJ1-1, with D perhaps matching TRBD1 (5 bases). Trimming removed 1 base at V and 2 bases at J, with 15 bases between. CDR1 and CDR2 (germline): SGHDT, YYEEEE. CDR3 length: 16 amino acids. The CDR3 here is CASSLRPGRRNTEAFF. For the CDR3, the DNA is TGTGCCAGCAGCTTGAGGCCAGGGAGACGAAACACTGAAGCTTTCTTT.

This clonotype has only a few counts. The CDR3 loop reads CASRGGSANTQYF. The DNA of the CDR3 is TGTGCCAGCAGAGGCGGCTCAGCAAATACGCAGTATTTT. The V call is TRBV12-3 or TRBV12-4, the J call TRBJ2-3, with D unresolved. CDR3 length: 13 residues. Trimming left V 6 bases short and J 7 bases short, with 14 bases between.

The V call is TRBV7-8, the J call TRBJ1-6; the match to TRBD1 covers 7 bases. J was trimmed by 5 bases and V by 4 bases; bases with no gene match: 14. The CDR3 runs to 18 residues. Germline V gene data show CDR1 as SGHVS and CDR2 as FQNEAQ. The CDR3 region is CASSWPGTEPFNNSPLHF. The CDR3 DNA is TGTGCCAGCAGCTGGCCCGGGACAGAACCCTTTAATAATTCACCCCTCCACTTT.